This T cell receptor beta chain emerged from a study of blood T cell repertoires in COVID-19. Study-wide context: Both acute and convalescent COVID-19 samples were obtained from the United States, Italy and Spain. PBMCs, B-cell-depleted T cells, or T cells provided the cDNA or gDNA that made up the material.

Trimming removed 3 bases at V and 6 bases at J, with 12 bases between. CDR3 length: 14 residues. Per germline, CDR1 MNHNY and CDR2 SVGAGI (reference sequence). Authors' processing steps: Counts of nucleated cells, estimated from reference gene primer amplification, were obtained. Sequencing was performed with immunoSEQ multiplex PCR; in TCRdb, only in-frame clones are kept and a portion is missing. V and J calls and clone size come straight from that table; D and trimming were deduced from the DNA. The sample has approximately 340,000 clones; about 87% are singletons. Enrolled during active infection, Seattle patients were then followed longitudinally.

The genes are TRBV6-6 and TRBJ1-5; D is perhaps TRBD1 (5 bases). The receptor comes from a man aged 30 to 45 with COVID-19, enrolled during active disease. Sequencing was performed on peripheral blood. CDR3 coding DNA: TGTGCCAGCAGTTATGATGGGGGGGTTCAGCCCCAGCATTTT. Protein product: CASSYDGGVQPQHF.